This TCR beta chain is from a study of T cell repertoires in cytomegalovirus infection. Study-level background: A matching HLA type, together with CMV infection, was signaled by public TCR beta signatures.

TCRdb re-called the reads with MiXCR, one entry per CDR3 protein. The table has roughly 630,000 distinct CDR3 sequences, roughly a quarter seen once. V lost 1 base to trimming and J lost 8 bases; unmatched junction nucleotides: 6. The CDR3 sequence is 15 residues long. CDR1 is SGHVS, CDR2 FNYEAQ, per germline. Study results and caveats: Cumulative frequency (of public TCR beta family members) identified carriers of CMV plus the relevant HLA. There were HLA-C-restricted CMV-specific TCR beta clonotypes dominating the ex vivo response.

As regards this clonotype: Its antigen remains unidentified.

The TCR originated in a human donor in good health (CMV status not recorded). Some clones in this sample may be carry-over from other donors' samples. The source material was CD8+ T cells from PBMCs. This rearrangement joins TRBV7-6 to TRBJ2-1, with TRBD2 matching over 9 bases. DNA of the CDR3: TGTGCCAGCAGCTTAGTTGGCGGGGGGGCCGATGAGCAGTTCTTC. Translation: CASSLVGGGADEQFF.